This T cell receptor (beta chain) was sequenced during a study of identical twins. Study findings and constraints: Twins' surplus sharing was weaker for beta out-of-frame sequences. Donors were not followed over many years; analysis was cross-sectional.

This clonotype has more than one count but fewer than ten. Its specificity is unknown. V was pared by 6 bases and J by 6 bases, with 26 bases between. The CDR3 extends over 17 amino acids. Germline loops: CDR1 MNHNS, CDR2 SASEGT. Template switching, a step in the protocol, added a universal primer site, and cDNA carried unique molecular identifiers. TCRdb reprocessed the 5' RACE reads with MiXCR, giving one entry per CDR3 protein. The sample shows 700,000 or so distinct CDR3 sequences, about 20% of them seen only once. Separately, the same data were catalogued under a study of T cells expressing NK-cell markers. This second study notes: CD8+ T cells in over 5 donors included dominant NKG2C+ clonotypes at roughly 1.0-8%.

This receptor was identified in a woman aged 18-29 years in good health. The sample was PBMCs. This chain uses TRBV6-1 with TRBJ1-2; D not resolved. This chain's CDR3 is CASSRLMSNSRMNGYTF. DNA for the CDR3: TGTGCCAGCAGCCGCCTAATGAGTAACAGCCGGATGAATGGCTACACCTTC.